The clone carrying this T cell receptor (beta chain) was counted ten times or more. These data are taken from a study of regulatory T cells in long-lasting Graves disease. Time point meaning: newly diagnosed GD, antithyroid drugs for less than 3 months. From RNA extracted from PBMCs, the TCR library was made. The CDR3 extends over 18 amino acids. Trimming shortened V by 0 bases and J by 0 bases, and 18 bases separated the two germline ends. Per germline, CDR1 SGHRS and CDR2 YFSETQ. iRepertoire HTBI primers and Arm-PCR of CDR3 regions built TCR beta libraries. TCRdb reanalysed the multiplex PCR reads using MiXCR and keeps one entry per CDR3 protein. The data contain about 470,000 distinct CDR3 sequences, about 15% of them singletons. This same sample was also taken into another study, of T cells in Graves' hyperthyroidism and ophthalmopathy. That paper states: First-round RT-PCR with HTBI primers amplified the TCR CDR3 region.

This TCR came from a woman in her thirties with Graves disease. V usage is TRBV5-1 and J usage is TRBJ1-1, with a weak D call TRBD1 (5 bases). Here the sequenced sample was peripheral blood mononuclear cells (PBMCs), taken at new diagnosis, from a patient treated with antithyroid drugs. The CDR3 region has the DNA TGCGCCAGCAGCTTGGTTTCAGGCAGGGCGGGGATGAACACTGAAGCTTTCTTT. It codes for CASSLVSGRAGMNTEAFF.